This T cell receptor beta chain was documented in a study of shared clonotypes between healthy human individuals. Donors, without exception, were Caucasian adults residing in Nashville, Tennessee. Details on this clone: As yet, its antigen is unknown.

V lost 6 bases, J lost 3 bases, and 11 bases stayed unmatched. CDR3 size: 15 residues. Germline assignment: CDR1 MDHEN and CDR2 SYDVKM. Libraries were prepared by immunoSEQ multiplex PCR; TCRdb keeps only in-frame clonotypes and omits some of them. The table shows some 680,000 clones, with roughly 72% occurring only once. General study points: Clonotypes shared by all four donors outscored non-shared clonotypes in generation probability.

The sequencing input was memory CD4+ T cells sorted from blood. The subset: CD45RA-negative fraction. The V gene is TRBV28, the J gene TRBJ2-7; 7 bases match TRBD2. The TCR comes from a woman between 25 and 40 years old in good health. CDR3 sequence (DNA): TGTGCCAGCAGCCGTCGTAGCGCGGGGGACTACGAGCAGTACTTC. Its protein product is CASSRRSAGDYEQYF.